A single sample gave rise to the 3 T cell receptor beta chains below, sequenced in a study of blood T cell repertoires in COVID-19. Sequencing used immunoSEQ multiplex PCR; TCRdb keeps in-frame clones, though not all of them. This sample has 390,000 or so clones, with approximately 90% found just once. Source material: PBMCs or T cells enriched from blood (not recorded which). These TCRs come from a woman aged 45-65 years who had recovered from COVID-19.

This clone was observed once. CDR3 nucleotides: TGTGCCAGCAGTGATCTTATGGTTAGGGACAGCTATAATTCACCCCTCCACTTT. This encodes CASSDLMVRDSYNSPLHF. The rearrangement links TRBV2 to TRBJ1-6, with TRBD1 identical over 7 bases. Germline V gene lookup returns CDR1 SNHLY and CDR2 FYNNEI. V dropped 3 bases and J dropped 3; count of bases not matched to a gene: 11. There are 18 residues in the CDR3.

This chain links TRBV6-5 with TRBJ1-1; weak D call: TRBD1 (5 bases). The CDR3 is made up of 14 amino acids. Looked up from germline, CDR1 is MNHEY and CDR2 is SVGAGI. V was clipped by 2 bases and J by 8 bases, with 15 bases between them. The CDR3 DNA reads as TGTGCCAGCAGTTACCCAGGGTCTGGCAGGGAAGCTTTCTTT. It codes for CASSYPGSGREAFF.

The V gene is TRBV3-1 (or the pseudogene TRBV3-2), the J gene TRBJ1-1; 7 bases are a match to TRBD1. Germline loops: CDR1 LGHDT, CDR2 YNNKEL (reference sequence). V trimming: 4 bases; J trimming: 8 bases; junction bases outside the gene matches: 4. CDR3 size: 12 residues. In nucleotides, the CDR3 is TGTGCCAGCAGCCCCCCGGGACAGGAAGCTTTCTTT. It encodes CASSPPGQEAFF.